In this sample, the clone carrying this T cell receptor beta chain turned up a few times. The antigen remains unidentified. This sample stems from a study of blood T cells in healthy people across ages. Study conclusions and caveats: A greater number of naive CD4+ cells and higher diversity distinguished long-lived donors from aged donors.

V dropped 5 bases and J dropped 4 bases, with 15 bases sitting between them. CDR3 length: 15 amino acids. CDR1 is SGHTA and CDR2 is FQGTGA in the germline V gene. A sample-barcoded 5' primer and a J-beta primer mix were used in a second PCR of about 6 to 12 cycles. Every single cDNA molecule received a tag from a template-switch adaptor with 12 random nucleotides. Each CDR3 protein is one row after TCRdb ran MiXCR on the 5' RACE reads. The sample holds roughly 1,500,000 distinct CDR3 sequences; roughly a third are singletons and the top ten take approximately 11%. This TCR was sampled from a woman aged 25 to 39 in good health. V and J are TRBV7-3 and TRBJ2-1, with D possibly being TRBD1 (6 bases). Sequencing was performed on blood. In nucleotides, the CDR3 is TGTGCCAGCAGCCCCCTTTCAAGGGGGTACAATGAGCAGTTCTTC. It encodes CASSPLSRGYNEQFF.